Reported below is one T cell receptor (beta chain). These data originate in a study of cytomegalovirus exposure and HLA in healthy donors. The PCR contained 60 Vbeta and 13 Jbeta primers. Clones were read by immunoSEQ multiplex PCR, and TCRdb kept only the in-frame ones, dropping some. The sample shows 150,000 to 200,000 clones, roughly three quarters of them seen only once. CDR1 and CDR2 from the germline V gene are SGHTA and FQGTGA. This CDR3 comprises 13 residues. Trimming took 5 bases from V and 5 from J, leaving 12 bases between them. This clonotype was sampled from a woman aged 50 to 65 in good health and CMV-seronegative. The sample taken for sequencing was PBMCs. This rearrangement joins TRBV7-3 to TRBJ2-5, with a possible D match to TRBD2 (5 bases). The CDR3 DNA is TGTGCCAGCAGCCTTAACTCGGGGGAGACCCAGTACTTC. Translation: CASSLNSGETQYF.